This is a list of T cell receptor beta chains from one sample in a study of shared clonotypes between healthy human individuals. The assay was immunoSEQ multiplex PCR, and TCRdb's table has in-frame clones only and misses some. The sample carries around 2.5 million clones, approximately 93% recorded once. Material for sequencing was naive CD4+ T cells from PBMCs. Source of these receptors: a man between 18 and 29 years old in good health. Some clones in this sample may be carry-over from other donors' samples. Each CDR3 is given with its conserved first and last residue. A D gene is named only where the DNA matches it firmly. Clone sizes are given selectively: once, few, many, or a class where the clone is expanded.

j_gene,abundance,d_gene,v_gene,CDR3nt,CDR3aa
TRBJ2-7,.,.,TRBV6-5,TGTGCCAGCACTCCCGTGGGGGCGCGGTCCGAGCAGTACTTC,CASTPVGARSEQYF
TRBJ2-3,.,.,TRBV11-2,TGTGCCAGCAGCCCCAACCTCGGCCGCACAGATACGCAGTATTTT,CASSPNLGRTDTQYF
TRBJ1-1,.,TRBD1,TRBV28,TGTGCCAGCACGACAGGGATCACTGAAGCTTTCTTT,CASTTGITEAFF
TRBJ2-1,.,TRBD2,TRBV7-2,TGTGCCAGCACCGGGGAGGGGACCACCTACAATGAGCAGTTCTTC,CASTGEGTTYNEQFF
TRBJ2-1,.,.,TRBV5-1,TGCGCCAGCTCACTAGTCTCCAATGAGCAGTTCTTC,CASSLVSNEQFF
TRBJ2-7,.,TRBD1,TRBV5-1,TGCGCCAGCAGCCCCCGGGACAGATCCTACGAGCAGTACTTC,CASSPRDRSYEQYF
TRBJ1-1,.,.,TRBV2,TGTGCCAGCAGCACGACAGGCTCCACTGAAGCTTTCTTT,CASSTTGSTEAFF
TRBJ2-5,.,.,TRBV7-9,TGTGCCAGCAGCTTAGGAGGACTCATAATCCAAGAGACCCAGTACTTC,CASSLGGLIIQETQYF
TRBJ2-7,.,.,TRBV6-6,TGTGCCAGCAGTTATTACCCTCAGGCCGAGCAGTACTTC,CASSYYPQAEQYF
TRBJ2-3,.,.,TRBV7-3,TGTGCCAGCAGCTTACTTGGGGGGAGTCTGGGCACAGATACGCAGTATTTT,CASSLLGGSLGTDTQYF
TRBJ2-3,.,.,TRBV4-1,TGCGCCAGCAGCCAAGACACTCACACAGATACGCAGTATTTT,CASSQDTHTDTQYF
TRBJ2-2,.,.,TRBV5-1,TGCGCCAGCAGCTTGACGGCGAACACCGGGGAGCTGTTTTTT,CASSLTANTGELFF
TRBJ2-1,.,.,TRBV18,TGTGCCAGCTCACCTACGGATGAGCAGTTCTTC,CASSPTDEQFF
TRBJ1-1,few,.,TRBV30,TGTGCCTGGAGTATTGGTGGTTTTAGGCCTCTGGCTTTCTTT,CAWSIGGFRPLAFF
TRBJ1-2,.,.,TRBV5-1,TGCGCCAGCAGCAGCCAGGTGAACTATGGCTACACCTTC,CASSSQVNYGYTF
TRBJ1-1,.,.,TRBV18,TGTGCCAGCTCCCCCGGGCCCGGAGAAGCTTTCTTT,CASSPGPGEAFF
TRBJ2-1,.,.,TRBV6-5,TGTGCCAGCAGCCCTACGTCGTTCTACAATGAGCAGTTCTTC,CASSPTSFYNEQFF
TRBJ2-3,.,.,TRBV12-5,TGTGCTAGTGGTTTGGGTGGACAAACGCAGTATTTT,CASGLGGQTQYF
TRBJ1-4,few,.,TRBV2,TGTGCCAGCAGTGAAAGGGGGACTAATGAAAAACTGTTTTTT,CASSERGTNEKLFF
TRBJ1-1,few,TRBD1,TRBV5-1,TGCGCCAGCAGCAATGGACAGGGATTGAACACTGAAGCTTTCTTT,CASSNGQGLNTEAFF
TRBJ2-5,.,.,TRBV6-9,TGTGCCAAGGCCCCATGGGTGGAAGAGACCCAGTACTTC,CAKAPWVEETQYF
TRBJ2-1,.,.,TRBV10-1,TGCGCCAGCAGTGATAGCCGGGGGCCCAACAATGAGCAGTTCTTC,CASSDSRGPNNEQFF
TRBJ2-7,.,.,TRBV11-3,TGTGCCAGCAGCTTAGGGGGGAGAATGGGCCGAGACGAGCAGTACTTC,CASSLGGRMGRDEQYF
TRBJ2-5,.,TRBD2,TRBV7-2,TGTGCCAGCAGCTTGGCGGGAGTCGGAGAGACCCAGTACTTC,CASSLAGVGETQYF
TRBJ2-3,.,TRBD2,TRBV5-1,TGCGCCAGCAGCCCCGGGACTAGCGGGCCAACAGATACGCAGTATTTT,CASSPGTSGPTDTQYF
TRBJ2-7,.,.,TRBV10-1,TGCGCCAGCTCCGGGGGGCCGGGACAGATGTACTTC,CASSGGPGQMYF
TRBJ2-2,.,.,TRBV7-8,TGTGCCAGCAGCTTAGGAGTTTTGGACACCGGGGAGCTGTTTTTT,CASSLGVLDTGELFF
TRBJ1-4,.,.,TRBV25-1,TGTGCCAGCAGTGTAACAGAGGCAACTAATGAAAAACTGTTTTTT,CASSVTEATNEKLFF
TRBJ2-5,.,.,TRBV5-6,TGTGCCAGCAGCCGAAAGACACGGCAAGAGACCCAGTACTTC,CASSRKTRQETQYF
TRBJ1-5,.,TRBD1,TRBV10-3,TGTGCCATCAGTGGAGGGACAGGGGGCCGGCAGCCCCAGCATTTT,CAISGGTGGRQPQHF
TRBJ2-3,once,TRBD2,TRBV14,TGTGCCAGCAGCCCAGCTAGCGGGAGGGCCAAGGGTACGCAGTATTTT,CASSPASGRAKGTQYF
TRBJ2-3,.,TRBD2,TRBV11-2,TGTGCCAGCAGCTTAGGTTATATAGCGGGAGGGCCAGATACGCAGTATTTT,CASSLGYIAGGPDTQYF
TRBJ2-5,.,TRBD2,TRBV5-1,TGCGCCAGCAGCCCCCAAATCACTAGCGGTTTACAGTACTTC,CASSPQITSGLQYF
TRBJ2-1,.,TRBD2,TRBV4-3,TGCGCCAGCAGCCACCCCGGGACTAGCGGATACAATGAGCAGTTCTTC,CASSHPGTSGYNEQFF
TRBJ1-3,.,.,TRBV30,TGTGCCTGGAGTGTATCCAGGGGAAACACCATATATTTT,CAWSVSRGNTIYF
TRBJ2-1,.,TRBD2,TRBV12-5,TGTGCTAGTGGTTTGACTAGCGGTTATGAGCAGTTCTTC,CASGLTSGYEQFF
TRBJ1-3,.,.,TRBV7-9,TGTGCCAGCAGCTTCCCGCAGTTTACTGGAAACACCATATATTTT,CASSFPQFTGNTIYF
TRBJ2-5,.,TRBD2,TRBV7-3,TGTGCCAGCAGCTCCGGGGGGAGAGAGACCCAGTACTTC,CASSSGGRETQYF
TRBJ1-4,.,.,TRBV18,TGTGCCAGCTCATCGGACGGTGCGGCTAATGAAAAACTGTTTTTT,CASSSDGAANEKLFF
TRBJ1-4,.,.,TRBV5-6,TGTGCCAGCAGCTTCGGCCTCGAGAATGAAAAACTGTTTTTT,CASSFGLENEKLFF
TRBJ2-1,.,.,TRBV2,TGTGCCAGCAGTGACGAAAGATTCGAGCAGTTCTTC,CASSDERFEQFF
TRBJ2-1,.,TRBD1,TRBV18,TGTGCCAGCTCACACGGACAGGGTACCTACAATGAGCAGTTCTTC,CASSHGQGTYNEQFF
TRBJ1-5,.,.,TRBV11-3,TGTGCCAGCAGCTTACCCACCTTCACGCGGGGGCACGGGTATCAGCCCCAGCATTTT,CASSLPTFTRGHGYQPQHF
TRBJ1-6,.,TRBD1,TRBV4-2,TGTGCCAGCAGCCAAGATCGCGCAGGGGGCTATTCACCCCTCCACTTT,CASSQDRAGGYSPLHF
TRBJ2-1,once,TRBD2,TRBV5-1,TGCGCCAGCAGCTTGTTCGCGGGAGGGCCCGCAGCCTACAATGAGCAGTTCTTC,CASSLFAGGPAAYNEQFF
TRBJ2-3,.,.,TRBV15,TGTGCCACCAGCCCGGGGACTTTCACAGATACGCAGTATTTT,CATSPGTFTDTQYF
TRBJ1-1,few,.,TRBV5-4,TGTGCCAGCAGCTACCCCGGAGACACTGAAGCTTTCTTT,CASSYPGDTEAFF
TRBJ2-5,.,.,TRBV7-2,TGTGCCAGCAGCATCGGCAGGGGTCAAGAGACCCAGTACTTC,CASSIGRGQETQYF
TRBJ2-7,.,.,TRBV4-1,TGCGCCAGCAGCCAAGTATACCCTAGCCCCGAGCAGTACTTC,CASSQVYPSPEQYF
TRBJ2-5,.,TRBD1,TRBV28,TGTGCCAGCAGTTTGGGTGGGACAGGAGACCAAGAGACCCAGTACTTC,CASSLGGTGDQETQYF
TRBJ2-3,once,.,TRBV5-1,TGCGCCAGCAGCTTGGGTCGGGGAAGCACAGATACGCAGTATTTT,CASSLGRGSTDTQYF
TRBJ1-1,.,TRBD1,TRBV27,TGTGCCAGCGGGGACAGGGGGTATAGGCCACGAGATGAAGCTTTCTTT,CASGDRGYRPRDEAFF
TRBJ2-7,.,TRBD2,TRBV6-6,TGTGCCAGCAGTTACTCGCGGACTAGCTACGAGCAGTACTTC,CASSYSRTSYEQYF
TRBJ2-3,.,.,TRBV28,TGTGCCATCGAAGGGGGGAGCACAGATACGCAGTATTTT,CAIEGGSTDTQYF
TRBJ2-1,.,.,TRBV29-1,TGCAGCGTGCCTTCGGGCGCTTCCTACAATGAGCAGTTCTTC,CSVPSGASYNEQFF
TRBJ1-4,.,.,TRBV7-2,TGTGCCAGCAGCTTATCAGCTAATGAAAAACTGTTTTTT,CASSLSANEKLFF
TRBJ1-3,.,.,TRBV18,TGTGCCAGCTCTGGAGCTGGAAACACCATATATTTT,CASSGAGNTIYF
TRBJ2-5,.,TRBD2,TRBV9,TGTGCCAGCAGCTCCCACGTCCCAGGACTAGCGGCAGAAGAGACCCAGTACTTC,CASSSHVPGLAAEETQYF